Reported below is one T cell receptor beta chain. There is no known antigen for this receptor. The input lacks base qualities; no much larger clone sits a single base away. From cysteine to phenylalanine, the CDR3 is 13 amino acids long. CDR3 DNA only is kept here, 39 bases in frame from base 1. Cut back by 2 bases and 8 bases, the V and J ends lie 15 bases apart. The germline V gene sets CDR1 to SQVTM and CDR2 to ANQGSEA. The sample comes from a study of T cells in Graves' hyperthyroidism and ophthalmopathy (dated by TCRdb to about 2019). For context, the study as a whole: Peripheral blood was sampled at the time of initial diagnosis, prior to any treatment. TCR Vbeta CDR3 sequencing of some 140 peripheral blood samples (roughly 41 ophthalmopathy, about 74 hyperthyroidism and about 17 progressor patients) is reported in the paper. A discovery cohort of approximately 100 patients, roughly 45 with Graves' ophthalmopathy and fewer than 65 with stable Graves' hyperthyroidism, was used to find distinguishing TCR V-J signatures. For training and testing, the 80 to 100 patients in the discovery cohort were randomly divided in a 7:3 ratio. Thyroid tissue and blood T-cell repertoires from about six Graves' hyperthyroidism patients were also compared in the study. Prospective prediction of ophthalmopathy was tested in an independent validation cohort consisting of 18 to 20 hyperthyroidism patients and around 16 patients who later progressed to ophthalmopathy. Following sampling, methimazole starting at 30 mg daily was given to hyperthyroidism patients, and high-dose intravenous methylprednisolone was given to ophthalmopathy patients.

Ophthalmopathy patients had moderately to severely active disease, Clinical Activity Score of at least 3, NOSPECS grade of at least 4, and duration under 3 months. Any patient with an uncontrolled infection, another autoimmune disease, pregnancy or lactation was excluded. Diagnoses were established on the basis of clinical symptoms, serum thyroxine and TRAb, thyroid ultrasound, and orbital computed tomography. Ficoll-Paque density gradient centrifugation was used to isolate PBMCs from 8 to 10 ml of fresh peripheral blood. Total RNA was extracted using Trizol reagent, and RNA quality was assessed on an Agilent 2100 Bioanalyzer. What the authors observed across the whole study: In validation, the model predicted progression to ophthalmopathy a median of around six months before onset, with around 70% sensitivity and 72.22% specificity. Sample size was not statistically predetermined, and blinding of investigators to group allocation was not performed. Most expanded thyroid clonotypes (frequency above 0.001) were also detected in blood, a finding suggesting that blood repertoires may reflect thyroid immune responses. Ophthalmopathy was separated from stable hyperthyroidism by a 13 V-J signature model, with 85% to 90% sensitivity and roughly 84% specificity obtained in cross-validation and 80%/75% obtained in testing.

The TCR beta CDR3 regions were amplified from the RNA transcripts. The first round of RT-PCR for the TCR CDR3 was performed with the HTBI primer set and the Qiagen OneStep RT-PCR kit. Libraries were constructed in a second round of multiplex PCR, after which size selection and purification were performed. Paired-end sequencing of the libraries was performed with 100 bp reads on an Illumina HiSeq2000. In the paper's pipeline: SOAPnuke was used to process the raw data, with reads discarded if the reads contained adapters or uncalled bases, had a mean Phred below 15, or lacked an exact constant-primer or identifier match. High-quality paired reads were merged with COPE v1.2.5, and unique nucleotide sequences were defined as clonotypes. MiTCR v1.1 was used to align clonotypes to the IMGT TRBV, TRBD and TRBJ reference segments. Only V-J combinations with frequency above 0.0001, covering about 99% of repertoires, were analysed. A TCS score was defined as the ratio between F50 (clonal expansion) and ExV (chaos), using BLOSUM62-based TCRdist between CDR3 peptides within each V-J. Welch's t-statistics and random forest reduced several hundred V-J features to 10 to 15, which were used in a naive Bayes classifier (R e1071). Clones were called with MiXCR by TCRdb after fastp trimmed the public reads at Q25, and only in-frame beta chains were retained. Identical CDR3 proteins give one entry, which carries the most common genes and DNA. The V and J calls here are based on TCRdb, not the publication. For this sample the table gives about 520,000 distinct CDR3 sequences, of which about 24% were detected only once. Roughly 12% of the sample is in the top ten clones.

The specimen sequenced was blood. The source is a woman aged 25 to 39 with Graves' ophthalmopathy. The receptor chain draws on TRBV29-1 and TRBJ1-2; matching of 5 bases hints at TRBD1 as the D gene. The nucleotide sequence reads as follows: TGCAGCGTTGAAAGGGGACGGCTTGGGGGCTACACCTTC. This gives the protein CSVERGRLGGYTF.